This entry lists 17 T cell receptor beta chains sequenced from one sample in a study of T cell repertoires in cytomegalovirus infection. No antigens are known for them. TCRdb processed the reads anew with MiXCR; each CDR3 protein has one entry. The sample has approximately 600,000 distinct CDR3 sequences; approximately 40% are singletons. The specimen comprised cultured PBMCs, sampled from culture after CMV antigen stimulation. Every receptor here comes from a human donor in good health (CMV status not recorded). Some clones in this sample may be carry-over from other donors' samples.

This clonotype was detected ten times or more. This chain links TRBV10-3 with TRBJ2-1, with 12 bases aligning to TRBD2. V gave up 2 bases and J gave up 0 bases; unmatched junction bases: 5. The CDR3 has 18 residues. Per the germline V gene, CDR1 is ENHRY and CDR2 is SYGVKD. The CDR3 coding sequence is TGTGCCATCAGTGAGGGACTAGCGGGAAACTCCTCCTACAATGAGCAGTTCTTC. Amino acids: CAISEGLAGNSSYNEQFF.

This chain joins TRBV20-1 and TRBJ2-7; a weak D match, TRBD1 (5 bases). CDR1 is DFQATT and CDR2 is SNEGSKA in the germline V gene (reference sequence). The length of the CDR3 is 13 residues. Trimming removed 2 bases at V and 7 bases at J, with 15 bases between. This CDR3 is CSARILGHGEQYF. For the CDR3, the DNA is TGCAGTGCTAGAATATTGGGGCATGGGGAGCAGTACTTC.

In this sample, this clonotype turned up a few times. The V and J genes are TRBV20-1 and TRBJ2-1; TRBD2 aligns across 12 bases. V was pared by 5 bases and J by 9 bases, with 8 bases of the junction left unmatched. Germline V gives CDR1 DFQATT, CDR2 SNEGSKA (reference sequence). This CDR3 contains 14 residues. The CDR3 protein is CSALRTSGAREQFF. The CDR3 DNA reads TGCAGTGCTCTACGGACTAGCGGGGCGCGTGAGCAGTTCTTC.

The rearrangement links TRBV7-2 to TRBJ2-3, with 8 positions matching TRBD1. CDR1 is SGHTA, CDR2 FQGNSA, per germline. The junction had 4 bases not matched to a gene; V was cut back by 5 bases and J by 3 bases. The CDR3 extends over 14 amino acids. CDR3 DNA: TGTGCCAGCAGCGCCTACAGGGGGACAGATACGCAGTATTTT. Translating it yields CASSAYRGTDTQYF.

The chain is built from TRBV6-5 and TRBJ2-3; D remains unclear. The CDR3 spans 13 residues. Germline V gene lookup returns CDR1 MNHEY and CDR2 SVGAGI. The V and J ends lost 2 bases and 2 bases respectively, with 5 bases between them. This CDR3 is CASSYRYTDTQYF. The DNA for the CDR3 is TGTGCCAGCAGTTACCGTTACACAGATACGCAGTATTTT.

The chain carries TRBV27 and TRBJ1-4, with 7 nucleotides matching TRBD1. V trimming: 3 bases; J trimming: 7 bases; junction bases outside the gene matches: 5. Germline CDR1 reads MNHEY; CDR2 reads SMNVEV (reference sequence). The CDR3 runs 14 residues. The CDR3 sequence is CASSFRDRREKLFF. The CDR3, as DNA: TGTGCCAGCAGTTTCCGGGACAGACGTGAAAAACTGTTTTTT.

The chain employs TRBV7-2 and TRBJ1-2, with 8 positions matching TRBD1. Unmatched junction bases numbered 14, after V lost 5 bases and J lost 6 bases. This CDR3 comprises 16 residues. Germline V gene sequence: CDR1 SGHTA, CDR2 FQGNSA. CDR3 in DNA: TGTGCCAGCAGCGTACGCGGAGACAGGGGATTCGATGGCTACACCTTC. Residues: CASSVRGDRGFDGYTF.

V is TRBV15 and J is TRBJ1-2, with no clear D. CDR1 LNHNV and CDR2 YYDKDF come from the germline V gene (reference sequence). Trimming left V 5 bases short and J 2 bases short, with 12 bases between. The CDR3 length is 14 residues. This chain's CDR3 is CATSQRVTNYGYTF. As DNA, the CDR3 is TGTGCCACCAGCCAGAGGGTCACAAACTATGGCTACACCTTC. The full variable domain, its missing parts supplied by reference TRBV15 and TRBJ1-2, is DAMVIQNPRYQVTQFGKPVTLSCSQTLNHNVMYWYQQKSSQAPKLLFHYYDKDFNNEADTPDNFQSRRPNTSFCFLDIRSPGLGDTAMYLCATSQRVTNYGYTFGSGTRLTVV.

A few counts support this clonotype. The chain combines TRBV7-6 with TRBJ2-2; TRBD2 matches 8 bases. Germline CDR1 is SGHVS and CDR2 is FNYEAQ. J gave up 10 bases and V 5 bases, and 15 bases lay outside the gene matches. The CDR3 is 16 residues long. This CDR3 reads CASSPLNQRELEELFF. The CDR3 DNA sequence: TGTGCCAGCAGCCCTTTGAACCAGCGGGAGTTGGAGGAGCTGTTTTTT.

The rearrangement uses TRBV20-1 and TRBJ2-7; possibly TRBD2 for D (6 bases). The CDR3 is 13 amino acids. In germline, CDR1 is DFQATT, CDR2 SNEGSKA (reference sequence). The ends were cut back, 6 bases at V and 1 base at J, with 13 bases in the middle. CDR3 nucleotide sequence: TGCAGTGCCTGGGGGGAGGCGTCCTACGAGCAGTACTTC. This gives the protein CSAWGEASYEQYF.

There are a few counts of this clonotype. This chain links TRBV7-6 with TRBJ2-3, with D tentatively TRBD2 (6 bases). Germline CDR1 SGHVS, CDR2 FNYEAQ. The V end was cut by 1 base, the J end by 5 bases, with 16 bases between. The CDR3 is 16 residues long. The CDR3 protein is CASSLGPGVVGDTQYF. For the CDR3, the DNA is TGTGCCAGCAGCTTAGGGCCGGGAGTCGTTGGAGATACGCAGTATTTT. Together with reference TRBV7-6 and TRBJ2-3, the CDR3 gives the full variable domain: GAGVSQSPRYKVTKRGQDVALRCDPISGHVSLYWYRQALGQGPEFLTYFNYEAQQDKSGLPNDRFSAERPEGSISTLTIQRTEQRDSAMYRCASSLGPGVVGDTQYFGPGTRLTVL.

This clonotype was found a few times. This rearrangement joins TRBV6-1 to TRBJ2-7; TRBD2 agrees at 9 bases. Unmatched junction bases numbered 8, after V lost 5 bases and J lost 3 bases. The CDR3 is made up of 15 amino acids. Germline V gene lookup returns CDR1 MNHNS and CDR2 SASEGT. The CDR3 bases are TGTGCCAGCAGTCTCACCGGGACTAGCTACTACGAGCAGTACTTC. The encoded protein is CASSLTGTSYYEQYF.

This chain links TRBV6-8 with TRBJ2-5; 10 bases match TRBD2. V dropped 10 bases and J dropped 2; count of bases not matched to a gene: 7. Germline lookup yields CDR1 MNHGY and CDR2 SAAAGT. The CDR3 contains 14 residues. CDR3 sequence (DNA): TGTGCCACCAGGACTAGCGGAGGACAAGAGACCCAGTACTTC. Protein product: CATRTSGGQETQYF.

The chain uses TRBV7-8 and TRBJ1-5, with D possibly being TRBD1 (6 bases). From germline, CDR1 is SGHVS and CDR2 FQNEAQ. Between the trimmed V and J ends, which lost 4 bases and 3 bases, there was a span of 10 bases. The CDR3 sequence is 14 residues long. The DNA for the CDR3 is TGTGCCAGCAGCTCCGGACAGTACAATCAGCCCCAGCATTTT. Amino acids: CASSSGQYNQPQHF. Variable domain in full (rest from reference TRBV7-8 and TRBJ1-5): GAGVSQSPRYKVAKRGQDVALRCDPISGHVSLFWYQQALGQGPEFLTYFQNEAQLDKSGLPSDRFFAERPEGSVSTLKIQRTQQEDSAVYLCASSSGQYNQPQHFGDGTRLSIL.

This clonotype was counted only a few times. The CDR3: CASSLWTYEQYF. The CDR3 region has the DNA TGTGCCAGCAGCTTATGGACCTACGAGCAGTACTTC. This sequence joins TRBV11-3 and TRBJ2-7; D gene uncertain. This CDR3 is built from 12 residues. Germline CDR1 is SGHNT and CDR2 is YENEEA. V lost 2 bases to trimming and J lost 2 bases, with 4 bases between them.

The rearrangement joins TRBV20-1 to TRBJ1-4; D remains ambiguous. The CDR3 has 15 amino acids. Germline assignment: CDR1 DFQATT and CDR2 SNEGSKA (reference sequence). Trimming took 0 bases from V and 6 from J, leaving 14 bases between them. CDR3 in amino acids: CSARDRRGIDEKLFF. The CDR3 DNA sequence: TGCAGTGCTAGAGATCGTCGGGGTATCGATGAAAAACTGTTTTTT.

This chain joins TRBV7-9 and TRBJ2-2, with 7 bases identical to TRBD2. This CDR3 is 14 amino acids long. The J segment lost 7 bases and the V segment lost 6 bases, leaving 8 bases of the junction unmatched. Germline V gene data show CDR1 as SEHNR and CDR2 as FQNEAQ (reference sequence). CDR3 in DNA: TGTGCCAGCAGACAACTAGCGCCCCACGGGGAGCTGTTTTTT. Protein sequence: CASRQLAPHGELFF. The full variable domain, its missing parts supplied by reference TRBV7-9 and TRBJ2-2, is DTGVSQNPRHKITKRGQNVTFRCDPISEHNRLYWYRQTLGQGPEFLTYFQNEAQLEKSRLLSDRFSAERPKGSFSTLEIQRTEQGDSAMYLCASRQLAPHGELFFGEGSRLTVL.